Below, 2 T cell receptor beta chains from the same sample are listed, as sequenced in a study of blood T cell repertoires in COVID-19 (dated by TCRdb to about 2020). Libraries were made using the immunoSEQ multiplex PCR assay. Not all clones reach the TCRdb copy of this immuneACCESS table, which keeps in-frame sequences only. Checked studies attribute under half of the gap to unresolved V genes and leave the rest unexplained. Present in this sample are about 370,000 clones, 80% to 90% of which were seen just once. Around 3% of the sample comes from the top ten. Sequencing was performed on peripheral blood. These receptors all stem from a woman aged 25 to 39 with COVID-19, enrolled during active disease.

V and J are TRBV29-1 and TRBJ1-1; 10 nucleotides align to TRBD1. The V segment lost 7 bases and the J segment 3 bases; nucleotides outside the gene matches: 5. The CDR3 has 13 amino acids. Germline CDR1 SQVTM, CDR2 ANQGSEA. CDR3 sequence (DNA): TGCAGCGGGATAGGGACAGGGGACACTGAAGCTTTCTTT. This encodes CSGIGTGDTEAFF. Supplemented by reference TRBV29-1 and TRBJ1-1, the full variable domain reads SAVISQKPSRDICQRGTSLTIQCQVDSQVTMMFWYRQQPGQSLTLIATANQGSEATYESGFVIDKFPISRPNLTFSTLTVSNMSPEDSSIYLCSGIGTGDTEAFFGQGTRLTVV.

The chain is built from TRBV6-2 or TRBV6-3 and TRBJ2-5; 8 positions agree with TRBD1. V dropped 0 bases and J dropped 5; count of bases not matched to a gene: 8. Germline V gene lookup returns CDR1 MNHEY and CDR2 SVGEGT. CDR3 length: 16 residues. CDR3 loop: CASSYSIRGLKETQYF. For the CDR3, the DNA is TGTGCCAGCAGTTACTCGATCAGGGGGCTTAAGGAGACCCAGTACTTC.